The next 32 T cell receptor beta chains were all read from a single sample in a study of cytomegalovirus exposure and HLA in healthy donors. The PCR was carried out with 60 Vbeta primers and 13 Jbeta primers. Here immunoSEQ multiplex PCR was the method, and the copy in TCRdb shows in-frame clones only, minus some. The table has 130,000 to 150,000 clones, roughly 80% seen once; the top ten hold around an eighth. The sample was PBMCs. These receptors were obtained from a man aged 40-49 years in good health and CMV-seropositive.

The chain is built from TRBV7-2 and TRBJ1-1; D might be TRBD1 (6 bases). Germline V gives CDR1 SGHTA, CDR2 FQGNSA. The CDR3 sequence is 14 residues long. Trimming removed 8 bases at V and 5 bases at J, with 18 bases between. CDR3 in DNA: TGTGCCAGCTGCGCAGGGAATCAGGGGACTGAAGCTTTCTTT. It is translated as CASCAGNQGTEAFF.

This sequence joins TRBV5-4 and TRBJ2-3; weak D call: TRBD2 (6 bases). The CDR3 has 15 amino acids. V was cut by 0 bases and J by 1 base, with 9 bases left in between. The germline CDR1 and CDR2 sequences are SGHNT and YYREEE (reference sequence). CDR3 sequence (DNA): TGTGCCAGCAGCTTGGCGGGAGCGGGCACAGATACGCAGTATTTT. Residues: CASSLAGAGTDTQYF. The whole variable domain, filled in from reference TRBV5-4 and TRBJ2-3, reads ETGVTQSPTHLIKTRGQQVTLRCSSQSGHNTVSWYQQALGQGPQFIFQYYREEENGRGNFPPRFSGLQFPNYSSELNVNALELDDSALYLCASSLAGAGTDTQYFGPGTRLTVL.

The chain has TRBV7-2 and TRBJ2-1; a weak D match, TRBD2 (5 bases). The CDR3 length is 15 residues. Trimming removed 7 bases at V and 4 bases at J, with 17 bases between. Germline V gives CDR1 SGHTA, CDR2 FQGNSA. The CDR3 bases are TGTGCCAGCAAACCAAGTCCTACTAGATACAATGAGCAGTTCTTC. Protein: CASKPSPTRYNEQFF.

The chain couples TRBV19 to TRBJ2-3, with D perhaps matching TRBD2 (7 bases). The CDR3 extends over 20 amino acids. Germline values: CDR1 LNHDA, CDR2 SQIVND (reference sequence). Trimming stripped 5 bases from V and 3 bases from J, with 30 bases between. The CDR3 DNA reads TGTGCCAGTAGTGGAGGCGGTGCAATAGGGGGGGAGTGGGGGACAGATACGCAGTATTTT. It yields the protein CASSGGGAIGGEWGTDTQYF.

The rearrangement joins TRBV19 to TRBJ2-1; the match to TRBD2 covers 8 bases. CDR1 and CDR2 (germline): LNHDA, SQIVND (reference sequence). The CDR3 length is 15 residues. Germline trimming cut 1 base from V and 6 bases from J; bases unmatched to any gene: 5. In DNA, the CDR3 is TGTGCCAGTAGTATAGTAGCGGGGCGGGCCAATGAGCAGTTCTTC. This sequence encodes CASSIVAGRANEQFF.

The V and J genes are TRBV5-6 and TRBJ2-3, with D unresolved. Trimming took 2 bases from V and 1 from J, leaving 8 bases between them. CDR3 size: 14 residues. Germline V lookup: CDR1 SGHDT, CDR2 YYEEEE. The DNA of the CDR3 is TGTGCCAGCAGCTTCCCAATCCGCACAGATACGCAGTATTTT. It translates to CASSFPIRTDTQYF.

This chain's CDR3 is CASSEGLARETQYF. CDR3 in DNA: TGTGCCAGCAGTGAGGGACTAGCGAGAGAGACCCAGTACTTC. The rearrangement links TRBV6-1 to TRBJ2-5, with 10 bases lining up with TRBD2. Trimming at V came to 3 bases and at J to 4 bases, leaving 2 bases not matched to a gene. The germline gives CDR1 MNHNS, CDR2 SASEGT. This CDR3 is built from 14 residues.

J is TRBJ2-7 and V is TRBV19; unclear D gene. There are 14 residues in the CDR3. Germline V gene sequence: CDR1 LNHDA, CDR2 SQIVND (reference sequence). Trimming left V 5 bases short and J 0 bases short, with 11 bases between. Here the CDR3 reads CASSARHPSYEQYF. CDR3 in DNA: TGTGCCAGTAGTGCGCGACATCCCTCCTACGAGCAGTACTTC.

V usage is TRBV7-2 and J usage is TRBJ2-7; D remains unclear. This CDR3 spans 15 amino acids. The germline gives CDR1 SGHTA, CDR2 FQGNSA. Deletions cut 1 base from V and 6 bases from J, with 16 bases between. DNA of the CDR3: TGTGCCAGCAGCTTAGAGAACCCCGGGTCTTCCGAGCAGTACTTC. As protein: CASSLENPGSSEQYF.

CDR3 DNA sequence: TGTGCCAGCAGCCGAGGGACTAGCGGGGGTAATGAGCAGTTCTTC. Encoded protein: CASSRGTSGGNEQFF. The gene calls are TRBV14 and TRBJ2-1, with 14 nucleotides matching TRBD2. CDR3 length: 15 residues. CDR1 and CDR2 (germline): SGHDN, FVKESK. V trimming: 4 bases; J trimming: 7 bases; junction bases outside the gene matches: 3. The variable domain in full, with the rest retrieved from reference TRBV14 and TRBJ2-1, is EAGVTQFPSHSVIEKGQTVTLRCDPISGHDNLYWYRRVMGKEIKFLLHFVKESKQDESGMPNNRFLAERTGGTYSTLKVQPAELEDSGVYFCASSRGTSGGNEQFFGPGTRLTVL.

The chain links TRBV2 to TRBJ2-7; maybe TRBD1 (5 bases). Trimming removed 6 bases from V and 5 bases from J, with 11 bases in between. This CDR3 contains 12 residues. In germline, CDR1 is SNHLY, CDR2 FYNNEI. The CDR3 nucleotides are TGTGCCAGCAGGCCGGCAGGGAACGAGCAGTACTTC. Residues: CASRPAGNEQYF.

The rearrangement joins TRBV18 to TRBJ1-1, with TRBD1 matching 11 bases. Trimming cost V 2 bases and J 4 bases; bases outside gene matches: 3. The length of the CDR3 is 15 residues. Germline CDR1 reads KGHSH; CDR2 reads LQKENI. The chain's CDR3 is CASSPAGTGGTEAFF. DNA for the CDR3: TGTGCCAGCTCACCAGCCGGGACAGGGGGCACTGAAGCTTTCTTT.

This clone was detected once. The rearrangement links TRBV27 to TRBJ1-1, with 8 bases matching TRBD1. J lost 4 bases, V lost 2 bases, and 9 bases had no gene match. Germline CDR1 reads MNHEY; CDR2 reads SMNVEV (reference sequence). This CDR3 is 16 amino acids long. DNA for the CDR3: TGTGCCAGCAGTTTAGTGGACAGGGTTGAGGGCACTGAAGCTTTCTTT. Translated: CASSLVDRVEGTEAFF.

CDR3 coding DNA: TGTGCCAGCAGTATAGCGGGAGGAAGAACAGATACGCAGTATTTT. It is translated as CASSIAGGRTDTQYF. The gene calls are TRBV28 and TRBJ2-3; 10 bases fit TRBD2. Germline V gene lookup returns CDR1 MDHEN and CDR2 SYDVKM. The CDR3 has 15 residues. With 5 bases clipped from V and 3 bases from J, the junction kept 5 bases outside the gene matches.

V gene TRBV13 combines with J gene TRBJ2-7; 9 bases agree with TRBD2. V was pared by 3 bases and J by 4 bases, with 10 bases of the junction left unmatched. The CDR3 runs 16 residues. Germline V lookup: CDR1 PRHDT, CDR2 FYEKMQ (reference sequence). The DNA of the CDR3 is TGTGCCAGCAGCTTTAGCGGGAGATTATCTACGTACGAGCAGTACTTC. Its protein is CASSFSGRLSTYEQYF.

The chain combines TRBV19 with TRBJ2-5; 10 bases are a match to TRBD1. Germline V gives CDR1 LNHDA, CDR2 SQIVND (reference sequence). This CDR3 is built from 13 residues. Losses at the gene ends were 5 bases for V and 5 bases for J; bases not matched to a gene: 2. The CDR3 loop reads CASSWTGGETQYF. The CDR3 nucleotides read TGTGCCAGTAGTTGGACAGGGGGGGAGACCCAGTACTTC. Using reference TRBV19 and TRBJ2-5 for the parts outside the CDR3, the full variable domain is DGGITQSPKYLFRKEGQNVTLSCEQNLNHDAMYWYRQDPGQGLRLIYYSQIVNDFQKGDIAEGYSVSREKKESFPLTVTSAQKNPTAFYLCASSWTGGETQYFGPGTRLLVL.

The gene calls are TRBV6-6 and TRBJ2-2; TRBD1 matches at 9 bases. Trimming cost V 6 bases and J 4 bases; bases outside gene matches: 3. The CDR3 sequence is 14 residues long. Per the germline V gene, CDR1 is MNHNY and CDR2 is SVGAGI (reference sequence). CDR3 in amino acids: CASSGTGSTGELFF. The CDR3 DNA follows: TGTGCCAGCAGCGGGACAGGGAGCACCGGGGAGCTGTTTTTT.

This clone was seen a few times. This sequence joins TRBV7-8 and TRBJ1-1; 7 nucleotides agree with TRBD1. The CDR3 consists of 14 residues. Losses at the gene ends were 5 bases for V and 2 bases for J; bases not matched to a gene: 5. Per germline, CDR1 SGHVS and CDR2 FQNEAQ. The CDR3 DNA reads as TGTGCCAGCAGCACAGGGACAGCTAACACTGAAGCTTTCTTT. Translating gives CASSTGTANTEAFF.

The gene calls are TRBV27 and TRBJ2-1; a weak D match, TRBD2 (6 bases). CDR3 length: 15 residues. The germline CDR1 and CDR2 sequences are MNHEY and SMNVEV (reference sequence). V was trimmed by 1 base and J by 5 bases, leaving 12 bases between them. CDR3 amino acids: CASSLYGSVNNEQFF. In nucleotides, the CDR3 is TGTGCCAGCAGTTTATACGGGAGTGTCAACAATGAGCAGTTCTTC.

V usage is TRBV30 and J usage is TRBJ2-1; D gene unclear. The CDR3 is 13 residues long. The V gene lost 6 bases and the J gene lost 5 bases, with 14 bases spanning the gap. Germline loops: CDR1 GTSNPN, CDR2 SVGIG (reference sequence). The CDR3 region is CACSRLIDNEQFF. In DNA, the CDR3 is TGTGCCTGCTCCAGACTCATAGACAATGAGCAGTTCTTC.

The chain has TRBV4-3 and TRBJ2-5, with 9 bases identical to TRBD2. Trimming took 2 bases from V and 5 from J; bases not matched to a gene: 6. The CDR3 is 15 amino acids. The germline V gene encodes CDR1 LGHNA and CDR2 YSLEER. CDR3 DNA sequence: TGCGCCAGCAGCCAAACGGGACTAGCCGGGGAGACCCAGTACTTC. Amino acid sequence: CASSQTGLAGETQYF.

The chain has TRBV2 and TRBJ2-5; maybe TRBD2 (7 bases). Germline lookup yields CDR1 SNHLY and CDR2 FYNNEI. This CDR3 contains 12 residues. Trimming cost V 7 bases and J 7 bases, with 13 bases left between them. For the CDR3, the DNA is TGTGCCAGCAAGGGGGACTATCCGACCCAGTACTTC. Encoded protein: CASKGDYPTQYF.

The chain employs TRBV28 and TRBJ2-1; 10 nucleotides align to TRBD2. Trimming took 2 bases from V and 0 from J; bases not matched to a gene: 22. The CDR3 is 23 amino acids. The V gene's germline CDR1 is MDHEN and CDR2 SYDVKM. The CDR3 sequence is CASSLRQLIFGLAGVDSYNEQFF. The CDR3 DNA reads TGTGCCAGCAGTTTACGGCAGTTAATCTTTGGCCTAGCGGGGGTAGACTCCTACAATGAGCAGTTCTTC.

The chain links TRBV19 to TRBJ2-3; D call uncertain. The V gene lost 4 bases and the J gene lost 3 bases, with 11 bases spanning the gap. Germline loops: CDR1 LNHDA, CDR2 SQIVND (reference sequence). The CDR3 covers 14 residues. The chain's CDR3 is CASSTPGWTDTQYF. In nucleotides, the CDR3 is TGTGCCAGTAGTACCCCAGGTTGGACAGATACGCAGTATTTT. Together with reference TRBV19 and TRBJ2-3, the CDR3 gives the full variable domain: DGGITQSPKYLFRKEGQNVTLSCEQNLNHDAMYWYRQDPGQGLRLIYYSQIVNDFQKGDIAEGYSVSREKKESFPLTVTSAQKNPTAFYLCASSTPGWTDTQYFGPGTRLTVL.

The table lists this clone with a few counts. The V call is TRBV28, the J call TRBJ2-3; 8 bases match TRBD2. V was pared by 2 bases and J by 2 bases, with 12 bases of the junction left unmatched. The CDR3 runs 18 residues. Germline CDR1 and CDR2: MDHEN and SYDVKM. DNA for the CDR3: TGTGCCAGCAGTTTAGACTCGAGCGGGAGACGTAACACAGATACGCAGTATTTT. Translating gives CASSLDSSGRRNTDTQYF.

This sequence joins TRBV2 and TRBJ2-3; a possible D gene is TRBD1 (6 bases). This CDR3 is built from 17 residues. Per the germline V gene, CDR1 is SNHLY and CDR2 is FYNNEI. Trimming stripped 6 bases from V and 2 bases from J, with 21 bases between. DNA for the CDR3: TGTGCCAGCAGAGACTACAGGGATGGGGCCTCCACAGATACGCAGTATTTT. Amino acids: CASRDYRDGASTDTQYF.

This clone was detected a few times. The V and J genes are TRBV11-2 and TRBJ2-2; TRBD1 matches at 7 bases. This CDR3 has 15 residues. J was trimmed by 6 bases and V by 2 bases; bases with no gene match: 6. CDR1 and CDR2 from the germline V gene are SGHAT and FQNNGV. CDR3 coding DNA: TGTGCCAGCAGCTTACGGACAGGCCCGTCCGGGGAGCTGTTTTTT. Translation gives CASSLRTGPSGELFF.

This sequence joins TRBV19 and TRBJ2-1; a possible D gene is TRBD2 (6 bases). The CDR3 consists of 16 residues. Germline V gene data show CDR1 as LNHDA and CDR2 as SQIVND (reference sequence). Trimming took off 1 base at V and 0 bases at J, with 10 bases between the two ends. CDR3 in amino acids: CASSIGAGSSYNEQFF. CDR3 in DNA: TGTGCCAGTAGTATAGGGGCGGGGAGCTCCTACAATGAGCAGTTCTTC.

V is TRBV28 and J is TRBJ1-1, with D perhaps matching TRBD1 (5 bases). This CDR3 is 15 amino acids long. The V and J ends lost 0 bases and 0 bases respectively, with 8 bases between them. Per the germline V gene, CDR1 is MDHEN and CDR2 is SYDVKM. CDR3 DNA sequence: TGTGCCAGCAGTTTATGGACAGCATTGAACACTGAAGCTTTCTTT. This sequence encodes CASSLWTALNTEAFF.

This chain joins TRBV15 and TRBJ2-7, with 7 bases lining up with TRBD1. The CDR3 contains 15 residues. Germline V gene sequence: CDR1 LNHNV, CDR2 YYDKDF (reference sequence). After removal of 0 bases from V and 7 bases from J, the junction contained 9 bases not matched to a gene. The CDR3 DNA reads TGTGCCACCAGCAGAGAGACAGGGTACCATGGGGAGCAGTACTTC. This codes for CATSRETGYHGEQYF.

The chain uses TRBV12-5 and TRBJ1-4; D may be TRBD1 (5 bases). CDR1 LGHNT and CDR2 FRNRAP come from the germline V gene. CDR3 size: 13 residues. The V and J ends lost 6 bases and 3 bases respectively, with 8 bases between them. CDR3 sequence reads: CASGRQSNEKLFF. Written as DNA, the CDR3 is TGTGCTAGTGGACGACAGTCTAATGAAAAACTGTTTTTT.

This sequence joins TRBV6-1 and TRBJ2-1, with D possibly TRBD2 on 6 matching bases. The CDR3 spans 14 residues. Per germline, CDR1 MNHNS and CDR2 SASEGT. V lost 5 bases and J 6 bases, leaving 14 bases between the germline ends. CDR3 in amino acids: CASSPTGGINEQFF. Written as DNA, the CDR3 is TGTGCCAGCAGTCCCACTGGGGGGATCAATGAGCAGTTCTTC.